This record covers a single TCR beta chain. The sample originates from a study of blood T cell repertoires in COVID-19. Between the trimmed V and J ends, which lost 3 bases and 1 base, there was a span of 13 bases. This CDR3 has 16 amino acids. Germline CDR1 and CDR2: SGHDT and YYEEEE. Assay used: immunoSEQ multiplex PCR; TCRdb lists only in-frame clones, some missing. Of over 1,500 clones in the sample, roughly 72% are singletons; the top ten hold more than 25%. This TCR derives from a man in his 70s with active COVID-19. Sequencing was performed on peripheral blood. V gene TRBV5-6 combines with J gene TRBJ2-2; D gene uncertain. Here the CDR3 DNA reads TGTGCCAGCAGCTCCTTAGCTGCCCAGAACACCGGGGAGCTGTTTTTT. It encodes CASSSLAAQNTGELFF. Full variable domain (missing parts from reference TRBV5-6 and TRBJ2-2): DAGVTQSPTHLIKTRGQQVTLRCSPKSGHDTVSWYQQALGQGPQFIFQYYEEEERQRGNFPDRFSGHQFPNYSSELNVNALLLGDSALYLCASSSLAAQNTGELFFGEGSRLTVL.